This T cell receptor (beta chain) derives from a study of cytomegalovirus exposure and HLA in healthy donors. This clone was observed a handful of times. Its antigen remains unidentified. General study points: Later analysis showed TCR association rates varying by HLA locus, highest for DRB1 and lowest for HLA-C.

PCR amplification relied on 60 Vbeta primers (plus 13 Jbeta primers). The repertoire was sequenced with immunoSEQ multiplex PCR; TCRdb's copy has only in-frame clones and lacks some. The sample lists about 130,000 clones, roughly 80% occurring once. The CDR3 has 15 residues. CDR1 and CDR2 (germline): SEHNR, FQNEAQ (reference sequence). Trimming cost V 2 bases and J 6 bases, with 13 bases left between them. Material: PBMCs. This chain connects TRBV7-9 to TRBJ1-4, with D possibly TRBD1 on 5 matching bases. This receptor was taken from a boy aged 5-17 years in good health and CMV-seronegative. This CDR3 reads CASSLFGSGYEKLFF. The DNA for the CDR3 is TGTGCCAGCAGCTTATTTGGGTCAGGGTATGAAAAACTGTTTTTT.